A selection of T cell receptor beta chains follows, all from one sample in a study of beta chain features in type 1 diabetes. The data were produced by immunoSEQ multiplex PCR, yet TCRdb's version contains in-frame clones alone and is incomplete. Among 500,000 to 650,000 clones, 9.5% to 15% were seen once, and the ten largest hold over 0.1%. The material sequenced was naive CD4+ T cells from blood. These receptors all come from a man aged 25 to 40 with type 1 diabetes. CDR3s include the opening cysteine and the closing phenylalanine or tryptophan. A D gene is named only where the DNA matches it firmly. Not all rows give a size; the values are once, few, many and, for expanded clones, a class.

J gene: TRBJ2-6
V gene: TRBV6-1
D gene: NA
clone size: NA
CDR3 DNA: TGTGCCAGCAGTGGATGGACCGGCCTGGTTTCTGGGGCCAACGTCCTGACTTTC
CDR3 protein: CASSGWTGLVSGANVLTF

J gene: TRBJ1-6
V gene: TRBV6-5
D gene: NA
clone size: NA
CDR3 DNA: TGTGCCAGCAGTTACTTTGGGTCGGGTAATTCACCCCTCCACTTT
CDR3 protein: CASSYFGSGNSPLHF

J gene: TRBJ1-3
V gene: TRBV23-1
D gene: NA
clone size: few
CDR3 DNA: TGCGCCAGCAGTCGGCAGGGGAGACAGAAGAGGACTGGAAACACCATATATTTT
CDR3 protein: CASSRQGRQKRTGNTIYF

J gene: TRBJ2-7
V gene: TRBV2
D gene: NA
clone size: NA
CDR3 DNA: TGTGCCAGCAGCCAGGCACGGACCAGCTACGAGCAGTACTTC
CDR3 protein: CASSQARTSYEQYF

J gene: TRBJ2-3
V gene: TRBV7-9
D gene: TRBD1
clone size: NA
CDR3 DNA: TGTGCCAGCAGCTTCGACAGGGTCGGGACAGATACGCAGTATTTT
CDR3 protein: CASSFDRVGTDTQYF

J gene: TRBJ1-1
V gene: TRBV11-3
D gene: NA
clone size: few
CDR3 DNA: TGTGCCAGCAGCTCTCAAGGCGGGAACACTGAAGCTTTCTTT
CDR3 protein: CASSSQGGNTEAFF

J gene: TRBJ2-2
V gene: TRBV7-3
D gene: NA
clone size: NA
CDR3 DNA: TGTGCCAGCAGCGCATCATTGGGGCCTACCGGGGAGCTGTTTTTT
CDR3 protein: CASSASLGPTGELFF

J gene: TRBJ1-2
V gene: TRBV18
D gene: NA
clone size: few
CDR3 DNA: TGTGCCAGCTCAACGGACGGCCCTAATGGCTACACCTTC
CDR3 protein: CASSTDGPNGYTF

J gene: TRBJ2-7
V gene: TRBV28
D gene: TRBD2
clone size: few
CDR3 DNA: TGTGCCAGCAGCGTAGCGGGGGGTTCCCCTGCTCTCTACGAGCAGTACTTC
CDR3 protein: CASSVAGGSPALYEQYF

J gene: TRBJ2-5
V gene: TRBV7-8
D gene: NA
clone size: few
CDR3 DNA: TGTGCCAGCAGCACGCCTCGGCAGGGGGAGACCCAGTACTTC
CDR3 protein: CASSTPRQGETQYF

J gene: TRBJ2-1
V gene: TRBV29-1
D gene: NA
clone size: NA
CDR3 DNA: TGCAGCGTTTCGACAGGAAAGAGCTCCTACAATGAGCAGTTCTTC
CDR3 protein: CSVSTGKSSYNEQFF

J gene: TRBJ1-6
V gene: TRBV5-6
D gene: NA
clone size: NA
CDR3 DNA: TGTGCCAGCAGCTTGGGATCAGGGGACTATTCACCCCTCCACTTT
CDR3 protein: CASSLGSGDYSPLHF

J gene: TRBJ1-6
V gene: TRBV10-3
D gene: NA
clone size: NA
CDR3 DNA: TGTGCCATCAGTGAGAGGCCAGTTAAAAATTCACCCCTCCACTTT
CDR3 protein: CAISERPVKNSPLHF